The rows below give T cell receptor beta chains drawn from one sample of a study of T-cell memory formation after mild COVID-19. TCRdb redid the calling of the 5' RACE reads with MiXCR, one entry per CDR3 protein. The sample contains 350,000 to 500,000 distinct CDR3 sequences, 20% to 30% of which appear only once. Sequencing was done on a sample of PBMCs or a T cell subset sorted from them (not recorded which). The receptors were sampled from an adult woman who had mild COVID-19 (a few samples of this study predate the infection). Cell type and time point are not known. Both conserved end residues are part of each CDR3. The order of the fields is clone size, D gene, V gene, J gene, CDR3 DNA, CDR3 protein. The D gene is left open where the match is weak. Not all rows give a size; the values are once, few, many and, for expanded clones, a class.

abundance: once; d_gene: -; v_gene: TRBV6-1; j_gene: TRBJ2-1; CDR3nt: TGTGCCAGCAGTCCCGGGACACCCGGTGGGCCTGAGCAGTTCTTC; CDR3aa: CASSPGTPGGPEQFF
abundance: many; d_gene: -; v_gene: TRBV29-1; j_gene: TRBJ2-4; CDR3nt: TGCAGCGTGGGAGCAGAAGCCAAAAACATTCAGTACTTC; CDR3aa: CSVGAEAKNIQYF
abundance: few; d_gene: -; v_gene: TRBV7-8; j_gene: TRBJ2-7; CDR3nt: TGTGCCAGCAGCTTAGTAGGAGGGATCGGGTACGAGCAGTACTTC; CDR3aa: CASSLVGGIGYEQYF
abundance: once; d_gene: -; v_gene: TRBV11-2; j_gene: TRBJ2-6; CDR3nt: TGTGCCAGCAGCCCCCGTCTAGGGGGGGCCAACGTCCTGACTTTC; CDR3aa: CASSPRLGGANVLTF
abundance: many; d_gene: -; v_gene: TRBV24-1; j_gene: TRBJ2-5; CDR3nt: TGTGCCACCAGTGATGGGAGTCAAGAGACCCAGTACTTC; CDR3aa: CATSDGSQETQYF
abundance: -; d_gene: -; v_gene: TRBV7-2; j_gene: TRBJ2-2; CDR3nt: TGTGCCAGCAGCTTGGCTCGGGACCTAGCCAACACCGGGGAGCTGTTTTTT; CDR3aa: CASSLARDLANTGELFF
abundance: many; d_gene: -; v_gene: TRBV5-6; j_gene: TRBJ2-7; CDR3nt: TGTGCCAGCAGCTTGGTGACCCTCTGGGGGGAGCAGTACTTC; CDR3aa: CASSLVTLWGEQYF
abundance: many; d_gene: -; v_gene: TRBV7-6; j_gene: TRBJ2-7; CDR3nt: TGTGCCAGCAGCTTCCCGGGGCCCCTCTACGAGCAGTACTTC; CDR3aa: CASSFPGPLYEQYF
abundance: few; d_gene: -; v_gene: TRBV19; j_gene: TRBJ1-5; CDR3nt: TGTGCCAGTAGTATAGATCGGGGGGACAATCAGCCCCAGCATTTT; CDR3aa: CASSIDRGDNQPQHF
abundance: -; d_gene: -; v_gene: TRBV11-3; j_gene: TRBJ2-2; CDR3nt: TGTGCCAGCAGCAGCTTATGGCAGGCGAACACCGGGGAGCTGTTTTTT; CDR3aa: CASSSLWQANTGELFF
abundance: few; d_gene: -; v_gene: TRBV5-1; j_gene: TRBJ2-1; CDR3nt: TGCGCCAGCAGCTTGCTACAGGGCGCCTACAATGAGCAGTTCTTC; CDR3aa: CASSLLQGAYNEQFF
abundance: -; d_gene: TRBD1; v_gene: TRBV9; j_gene: TRBJ1-1; CDR3nt: TGTGCCAGCAGCACAACGACAGGGGGCACTGAAGCTTTCTTT; CDR3aa: CASSTTTGGTEAFF
abundance: -; d_gene: -; v_gene: TRBV20-1; j_gene: TRBJ2-4; CDR3nt: TGCAGTGCTACTAGGGACTCCAAAAACATTCAGTACTTC; CDR3aa: CSATRDSKNIQYF
abundance: few; d_gene: -; v_gene: TRBV20-1; j_gene: TRBJ2-3; CDR3nt: TGCAGTCCGGGAAAAAAGAGGCCCTCCGATACGCAGTATTTT; CDR3aa: CSPGKKRPSDTQYF